The T cell receptor beta chain described here comes from a study of blood T cells in healthy people across ages. General study results and limits: PBMC samples, being unsorted, prevented any conclusive comparison of naive and antigen-experienced cells. Expanded clonotype shifts may have been confounded, as the donors had an unknown CMV status. Among long-lived donors, naive CD4+ cells were more numerous and diversity higher than in aged donors.

Comments on this clonotype: The antigen remains unidentified.

The trim removed 4 bases at V and 2 bases at J, leaving 7 bases unmatched. CDR3 length equals 15 residues. Germline CDR1 SGDLS, CDR2 YYNGEE. It was with a sample-barcoded 5' primer and a J-beta primer mix that a second PCR of roughly 7 to 12 cycles was run. In TCRdb, the 5' RACE reads were re-called with MiXCR into one record per CDR3 protein. The sample lists about 1.5 million distinct CDR3 sequences, under 55% occurring once. Sample donors were healthy Caucasian individuals that came from Russia, aged roughly 6 to 95. Sequencing used blood. This TCR derives from a woman aged 18-29 years in good health. The rearrangement joins TRBV9 to TRBJ2-3; 7 positions agree with TRBD2. DNA of the CDR3: TGTGCCAGCAGCCCTCCTAGCGGAGCCACAGATACGCAGTATTTT. Translating gives CASSPPSGATDTQYF.